These 17 T cell receptor beta chains came from one sample sequenced in a study of beta chain features in type 1 diabetes. Reverse transcribing all isolated RNA meant expressed TCRB transcripts were sequenced. Sequencing was performed with immunoSEQ multiplex PCR; in TCRdb, only in-frame clones are kept and a portion is missing. The sample consists of 15,000 to 18,000 clones, less than 50% of them appearing once. What was sequenced was stem cell memory CD4+ T cells from blood. The receptors originated from a middle-aged woman in good health.

This clone showed up just a few times. The V gene is TRBV5-1, the J gene TRBJ1-2; 10 bases map to TRBD1. CDR3 length equals 16 residues. In germline, CDR1 is SGHRS, CDR2 YFSETQ. Trimming cost V 3 bases and J 7 bases; bases outside gene matches: 12. CDR3 DNA: TGCGCCAGCAGCTGGACCGGGACAGGGGTTTTAGGTGGCTACACCTTC. This sequence encodes CASSWTGTGVLGGYTF.

This clone came up a few times. The J gene is TRBJ1-5, the V gene TRBV7-9; no clear D gene. Trimming stripped 3 bases from V and 6 bases from J, with 12 bases between. Germline V gene sequence: CDR1 SEHNR, CDR2 FQNEAQ (reference sequence). This CDR3 contains 14 residues. CDR3: CASSFTGIGQPQHF. DNA for the CDR3: TGTGCCAGCAGCTTTACGGGGATAGGTCAGCCCCAGCATTTT. Variable domain in full (rest from reference TRBV7-9 and TRBJ1-5): DTGVSQNPRHKITKRGQNVTFRCDPISEHNRLYWYRQTLGQGPEFLTYFQNEAQLEKSRLLSDRFSAERPKGSFSTLEIQRTEQGDSAMYLCASSFTGIGQPQHFGDGTRLSIL.

The J gene is TRBJ2-5, the V gene TRBV29-1, with a tentative D call TRBD2 (6 bases). Germline CDR1 is SQVTM and CDR2 is ANQGSEA. The length of the CDR3 is 14 residues. V was shortened by 7 bases and J by 1 base, with 16 bases between the two germline ends. In DNA form, the CDR3 reads TGCAGCGCCGGCGGGACCGTCGGCCAAGAGACCCAGTACTTC. Its translation is CSAGGTVGQETQYF.

This chain joins TRBV19 and TRBJ1-2; D remains ambiguous. The CDR3 loop spans 17 amino acids. The germline CDR1 and CDR2 sequences are LNHDA and SQIVND (reference sequence). V was shortened by 1 base and J by 7 bases, with 22 bases between the two germline ends. Here the CDR3 reads CASSIGGRRTYPPGYTF. CDR3 DNA sequence: TGTGCCAGTAGTATAGGAGGTCGCCGGACTTACCCCCCTGGCTACACCTTC.

J is TRBJ2-1 and V is TRBV2, with D hard to call. Deletions cut 4 bases from V and 12 bases from J, with 16 bases between. CDR3 length: 13 amino acids. Germline CDR1 SNHLY, CDR2 FYNNEI. CDR3 sequence reads: CASSVDNFDGQFF. CDR3 in DNA: TGTGCCAGCAGTGTAGATAATTTCGATGGGCAGTTCTTC.

Concerning this clone itself: Other DNA sequences in the same sample also yield this CDR3. The chain links TRBV9 to TRBJ2-1; the match to TRBD2 covers 9 bases. The trim removed 0 bases at V and 2 bases at J, leaving 9 bases unmatched. Germline loops: CDR1 SGDLS, CDR2 YYNGEE. CDR3 length: 18 residues. Here the CDR3 DNA reads TGTGCCAGCAGCGTAGGGGGACTAGCAACCCACACCTACAATGAGCAGTTCTTC. This gives the protein CASSVGGLATHTYNEQFF.

There are a few counts of this clone. This chain links TRBV4-3 with TRBJ1-1; D remains unclear. V was pared by 1 base and J by 8 bases, with 17 bases between. This CDR3 is 15 amino acids long. The germline V gene encodes CDR1 LGHNA and CDR2 YSLEER. CDR3 protein: CASSQVQALGEEAFF. The DNA for the CDR3 is TGCGCCAGCAGCCAAGTTCAGGCGCTCGGGGAAGAAGCTTTCTTT.

This clone was detected only a few times. This chain links TRBV19 with TRBJ2-1; 9 nucleotides agree with TRBD2. The V segment lost 1 base and the J segment 1 base; nucleotides outside the gene matches: 5. Germline V lookup: CDR1 LNHDA, CDR2 SQIVND (reference sequence). The CDR3 totals 17 residues. The CDR3 is CASSIAGRGGSYNEQFF. CDR3 bases: TGTGCCAGTAGTATAGCTGGGCGGGGGGGGTCCTACAATGAGCAGTTCTTC.

This clone turned up a few times. The chain joins TRBV7-9 to TRBJ2-7; D is perhaps TRBD2 (5 bases). The CDR3 is made up of 15 amino acids. Trimming stripped 2 bases from V and 4 bases from J, with 15 bases between. CDR1 is SEHNR, CDR2 FQNEAQ, per germline (reference sequence). CDR3 in DNA: TGTGCCAGCAGCTTAAGGGCCGAGCGAGGGTACGAGCAGTACTTC. Its translation is CASSLRAERGYEQYF.

V gene TRBV5-1 combines with J gene TRBJ2-2; D not resolved. V shed 4 bases and J shed 1 base, with 8 bases lying between them. The length of the CDR3 is 14 residues. Germline values: CDR1 SGHRS, CDR2 YFSETQ. For the CDR3, the DNA is TGCGCCAGCAGCCCGGCAGGGAACACCGGGGAGCTGTTTTTT. As protein: CASSPAGNTGELFF.

The chain combines TRBV7-9 with TRBJ2-3, with 9 bases matching TRBD2. CDR1 and CDR2 from the germline V gene are SEHNR and FQNEAQ (reference sequence). The length of the CDR3 is 15 residues. V trimming: 5 bases; J trimming: 1 base; junction bases outside the gene matches: 4. As DNA, the CDR3 is TGTGCCAGCAGCCCCCGCGGGGGGGGCACAGATACGCAGTATTTT. This gives the protein CASSPRGGGTDTQYF.

J is TRBJ2-3 and V is TRBV6-5; TRBD2 aligns across 7 bases. The germline V gene has CDR1 MNHEY and CDR2 SVGAGI. V trimming: 0 bases; J trimming: 6 bases; junction bases outside the gene matches: 3. The CDR3 length is 14 residues. CDR3 sequence (DNA): TGTGCCAGCAGTTACTCGCACGGGAGGGATACGCAGTATTTT. Amino acid sequence: CASSYSHGRDTQYF.

The chain carries TRBV4-3 and TRBJ2-3; a weak D match, TRBD2 (5 bases). The CDR3 covers 14 residues. Trimming shortened V by 3 bases and J by 1 base, and 8 bases separated the two germline ends. Germline V CDR1 and CDR2: LGHNA, YSLEER. For the CDR3, the DNA is TGCGCCAGCAGCCACAGCGGTCGCACAGATACGCAGTATTTT. Translation gives CASSHSGRTDTQYF.

The sample holds a few counts of this clone. CDR3 sequence: CASSVGLASYEQYF. The CDR3 region has the DNA TGTGCCAGTAGTGTCGGTCTAGCCTCCTACGAGCAGTACTTC. The rearrangement uses TRBV19 and TRBJ2-7, with D possibly matching TRBD2 (5 bases). The CDR3 length is 14 residues. V shed 5 bases and J shed 0 bases, with 11 bases lying between them. Germline V CDR1 and CDR2: LNHDA, SQIVND (reference sequence).

This clone was seen only a few times. This chain joins TRBV7-6 and TRBJ1-5, with D unclear. V was pared by 4 bases and J by 6 bases, with 7 bases between. The CDR3 covers 12 residues. Germline lookup yields CDR1 SGHVS and CDR2 FNYEAQ. This CDR3 reads CASSSSGQPQHF. The DNA for the CDR3 is TGTGCCAGCAGCTCGAGTGGTCAGCCCCAGCATTTT.

The chain uses TRBV29-1 and TRBJ2-7; no firm D call. V lost 0 bases to trimming and J lost 0 bases, with 9 bases between them. The germline gives CDR1 SQVTM, CDR2 ANQGSEA. This CDR3 comprises 14 residues. CDR3 in amino acids: CSVEDGGPSYEQYF. In nucleotides, the CDR3 is TGCAGCGTTGAAGATGGTGGCCCCTCCTACGAGCAGTACTTC.

CDR3 DNA: TGTGCCATCAGGGAGAAAGGGACTGAAAGTAACCAAGAGACCCAGTACTTC. The encoded protein is CAIREKGTESNQETQYF. The chain employs TRBV10-3 and TRBJ2-5, with D perhaps TRBD2 (6 bases). CDR1 is ENHRY and CDR2 is SYGVKD in the germline V gene. The ends were cut back, 6 bases at V and 0 bases at J, with 20 bases in the middle. This CDR3 is 17 amino acids long.